Listed here are 14 T cell receptor beta chains from one sample, sequenced in a study of shared clonotypes between healthy human individuals. This table comes from immunoSEQ multiplex PCR, and its TCRdb copy is limited to in-frame clones, with some not included. Of about 960,000 clones listed, 60% to 85% are singletons. Sequencing used memory CD4+ T cells sorted from blood. Subset specified: CD45RA-negative fraction. These receptors came from a man aged 18-30 years in good health.

V and J are TRBV7-9 and TRBJ2-5; the D gene is possibly TRBD1 (5 bases). The germline V and J ends were trimmed by 5 bases and 2 bases, with 12 bases remaining between them. CDR1 SEHNR and CDR2 FQNEAQ come from the germline V gene (reference sequence). There are 14 residues in the CDR3. The CDR3 spells CASSRRTLQETQYF. The CDR3, as DNA: TGTGCCAGCAGCCGGCGGACACTTCAAGAGACCCAGTACTTC.

The V gene is TRBV7-2, the J gene TRBJ1-3; tentative D call: TRBD1 (5 bases). Germline lookup yields CDR1 SGHTA and CDR2 FQGNSA. The CDR3 has 17 amino acids. V was pared by 2 bases and J by 1 base, with 15 bases between. The CDR3 loop reads CASSLIGGTDSGNTIYF. The CDR3 DNA is TGTGCCAGCAGCTTAATCGGGGGAACGGATTCTGGAAACACCATATATTTT.

The chain links TRBV9 to TRBJ1-6, with 8 bases that match TRBD1. After removal of 0 bases from V and 9 bases from J, the junction contained 5 bases not matched to a gene. Germline V gene lookup returns CDR1 SGDLS and CDR2 YYNGEE. The CDR3 is made up of 15 amino acids. Here the CDR3 DNA reads TGTGCCAGCAGCGTAGTGTCAGGGGGCAGTTCACCCCTCCACTTT. Translated: CASSVVSGGSSPLHF.

The chain links TRBV10-3 to TRBJ1-5; D may be TRBD1 (5 bases). Germline CDR1 is ENHRY and CDR2 is SYGVKD. The CDR3 is made up of 14 amino acids. V was shortened by 6 bases and J by 7 bases, with 16 bases between the two germline ends. CDR3 in DNA: TGTGCCATCAGCGTCGGAGGGGTTGGACAGCCCCAGCATTTT. It yields the protein CAISVGGVGQPQHF.

The rearrangement uses TRBV19 and TRBJ2-6; TRBD1 is a possible D gene (5 bases). The CDR3 totals 17 residues. Per germline, CDR1 LNHDA and CDR2 SQIVND (reference sequence). V dropped 3 bases and J dropped 2 bases, with 14 bases sitting between them. Written as DNA, the CDR3 is TGTGCCAGTAGTATTTCCCCAGGGTTACCTGGGGCCAACGTCCTGACTTTC. Translation gives CASSISPGLPGANVLTF.

The V gene is TRBV5-5, the J gene TRBJ1-6, with D perhaps matching TRBD1 (5 bases). The ends were cut back, 4 bases at V and 8 bases at J, with 16 bases in the middle. Germline V CDR1 and CDR2: SGHKS, YYEKEE (reference sequence). The CDR3 contains 15 residues. The CDR3 sequence: CASSLGGEGHSPLHF. DNA for the CDR3: TGTGCCAGCAGCCTTGGAGGAGAGGGACATTCACCCCTCCACTTT.

Notes on this clone: The same CDR3 can be traced to other DNA sequences in this sample. The rearrangement joins TRBV10-1 to TRBJ2-2, with 9 bases that match TRBD1. Germline V gene lookup returns CDR1 WNHNN and CDR2 SYGVQD (reference sequence). V lost 3 bases and J lost 5; bases outside the gene matches: 4. This CDR3 has 15 residues. The CDR3 sequence is CASSDGTGNTGELFF. In DNA form, the CDR3 reads TGCGCCAGCAGTGACGGGACAGGGAATACCGGGGAGCTGTTTTTT.

V and J are TRBV4-1 and TRBJ2-3, with D uncertain. The CDR3 totals 13 residues. Between the trimmed V and J ends, which lost 3 bases and 2 bases, there was a span of 6 bases. Germline V CDR1 and CDR2: MGHRA, YSYEKL. CDR3 bases: TGCGCCAGCAGCCAGTTTTTCACAGATACGCAGTATTTT. It codes for CASSQFFTDTQYF.

The chain joins TRBV7-9 to TRBJ2-3; no clear D. Germline values: CDR1 SEHNR, CDR2 FQNEAQ (reference sequence). The CDR3 length is 14 residues. The ends were cut back, 3 bases at V and 0 bases at J, with 7 bases in the middle. The CDR3 spells CASSLGYSTDTQYF. The CDR3 coding sequence is TGTGCCAGCAGCTTGGGCTACAGCACAGATACGCAGTATTTT.

The J gene is TRBJ2-6, the V gene TRBV7-9, with D maybe TRBD1 (5 bases). Trimming cost V 2 bases and J 3 bases, with 5 bases left between them. The CDR3 is made up of 14 amino acids. Per the germline V gene, CDR1 is SEHNR and CDR2 is FQNEAQ (reference sequence). The CDR3 nucleotides are TGTGCCAGCAGCTTACAGGGTGGGGCCAACGTCCTGACTTTC. It translates to CASSLQGGANVLTF.

A remark on this clone: One end of the junction is discordant with germline, which a read error may explain. The chain employs TRBV7-7 and TRBJ2-7; perhaps D is TRBD1 or TRBD2 (5 bases each). The CDR3 contains 14 residues. Germline CDR1 is SSHAT and CDR2 is FNYEAQ (reference sequence). The CDR3 loop reads CASSAPGTPHEQYF. CDR3 DNA: TGTGCTAGCAGCGCTCCCGGGACCCCCCACGAGCAGTACTTC. Looking up the rest from reference TRBV7-7 and TRBJ2-7 gives the full variable domain: GAGVSQSPRYKVTKRGQDVTLRCDPISSHATLYWYQQALGQGPEFLTYFNYEAQPDKSGLPSDRFSAERPEGSISTLTIQRTEQRDSAMYRCASSAPGTPHEQYFGPGTRLTVT.

The chain carries TRBV9 and TRBJ1-3; no clear D. V dropped 0 bases and J dropped 8 bases, with 12 bases sitting between them. The CDR3 spans 14 residues. Germline CDR1 reads SGDLS; CDR2 reads YYNGEE. CDR3 sequence reads: CASSVASRLDTIYF. CDR3 nucleotides: TGTGCCAGCAGCGTAGCGTCCAGATTGGACACCATATATTTT.

V gene TRBV7-9 combines with J gene TRBJ1-5, with 7 bases lining up with TRBD1. In germline, CDR1 is SEHNR, CDR2 FQNEAQ (reference sequence). V gave up 5 bases and J gave up 6 bases; unmatched junction bases: 7. CDR3 size: 14 residues. The CDR3 nucleotides are TGTGCCAGCAGCACTAAGACAGGGTGTCAGCCCCAGCATTTT. It codes for CASSTKTGCQPQHF.

With regard to this clone: In the same sample, other DNA sequences code for this CDR3. The chain recombines TRBV29-1 with TRBJ2-3; 7 positions match TRBD1. Germline CDR1 reads SQVTM; CDR2 reads ANQGSEA. The ends lost 3 bases at V and 3 bases at J; junction bases unmatched: 3. The CDR3 sequence is 13 residues long. The CDR3, as DNA: TGCAGCGTTGAGCTCAGGGGGACAGATACGCAGTATTTT. It encodes CSVELRGTDTQYF.